This T cell receptor beta chain comes out of a study of OX40 agonist ivuxolimab in advanced cancers. Study-level points and caveats: Nonresponders included some who also had low normalized T-cell clonal expansion. The mean number of expanded clones was higher in CD8+ T cells than in CD4+. At 0.1 to 3.0 mg/kg and by week 6, clonal expansion occurred in CD4+ and CD8+ blood T cells.

Trimming cost V 2 bases and J 2 bases, with 6 bases left between them. There are 13 residues in the CDR3. Germline lookup yields CDR1 LNHDA and CDR2 SQIVND (reference sequence). The repertoire was sequenced with immunoSEQ multiplex PCR; TCRdb's copy has only in-frame clones and lacks some. The sample holds approximately 80,000 clones, about 91% seen once. Turning to this clone: Its target is unknown. Other DNA variants within this sample encode the same CDR3.

The rearrangement links TRBV19 to TRBJ1-2; no clear D gene. This TCR was sampled from an adult with an advanced solid tumor such as melanoma, head and neck, liver or kidney cancer. Sequenced here: CD4+ or CD8+ T cells sorted from blood, sampled in a trial of the OX40 agonist ivuxolimab. The CDR3 DNA reads TGTGCCAGTAGTATAAGCAGGAACTATGGCTACACCTTC. Translation: CASSISRNYGYTF.